This T cell receptor (beta chain) is from a study of shared clonotypes between healthy human individuals. Note on this clone: Its specificity is not known.

Profiling relied on immunoSEQ multiplex PCR, and the TCRdb table lists in-frame clones only, not all of them. In the table there are about 2.1 million clones, 93% of which are singletons. CD8 cells classed as naive were CD45RO-negative and positively selected for CCR7, excluding terminally differentiated effector memory CD45RA+ cells. Study donors comprised healthy, HIV-negative adults devoid of recent acute infection or vaccination. Findings and limits, study-wide: Generation probabilities of non-shared clonotypes were lower (relative to those shared by all four donors). Estimated clonotype richness was generally higher in naive than memory subsets.

The CDR3 has 16 amino acids. Per germline, CDR1 MDHEN and CDR2 SYDVKM. V was clipped by 7 bases and J by 3 bases, with 18 bases between them. Sequences were obtained from naive CD8+ T cells from PBMCs. V gene TRBV28 combines with J gene TRBJ2-2, with TRBD2 as a possible D gene (5 bases). The source is a young man in good health. Some clones in this sample may be carry-over from other donors' samples. In DNA form, the CDR3 reads TGTGCCAGCACCCACAAGAGCGGATACTACACCGGGGAGCTGTTTTTT. As protein: CASTHKSGYYTGELFF.